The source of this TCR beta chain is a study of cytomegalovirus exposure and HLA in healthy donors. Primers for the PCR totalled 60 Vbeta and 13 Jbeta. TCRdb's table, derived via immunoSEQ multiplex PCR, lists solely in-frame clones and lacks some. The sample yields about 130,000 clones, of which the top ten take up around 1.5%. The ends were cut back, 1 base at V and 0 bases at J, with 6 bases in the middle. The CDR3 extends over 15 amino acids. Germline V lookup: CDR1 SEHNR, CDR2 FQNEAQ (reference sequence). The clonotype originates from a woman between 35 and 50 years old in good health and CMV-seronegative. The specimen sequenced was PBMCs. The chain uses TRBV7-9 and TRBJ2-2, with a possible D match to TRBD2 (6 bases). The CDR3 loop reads CASSLGGANTGELFF. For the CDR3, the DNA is TGTGCCAGCAGCTTAGGGGGGGCGAACACCGGGGAGCTGTTTTTT.